This T cell receptor beta chain was recovered during a study of cytomegalovirus exposure and HLA in healthy donors. Notes on the study in general: Several of the most significant clusters were apparently associated with common viral pathogens in a later analysis. The study designated 150 or so TCR beta chains cytomegalovirus-associated. It was reported that TCR beta sequences correctly inferred the HLA-A and HLA-B alleles for most subjects.

Turning to this clone: Its antigen is unknown.

This CDR3 region has 14 residues. V lost 4 bases to trimming and J lost 0 bases, with 8 bases between them. The germline gives CDR1 SGHDT, CDR2 YYEEEE. 13 Jbeta primers and 60 Vbeta primers were used for the PCR. Only in-frame clones appear in the TCRdb table, and some are missing; sequencing was by immunoSEQ multiplex PCR. This table holds hundreds of thousands of clones, 75% found once. The sequenced sample was PBMCs. J is TRBJ1-3 and V is TRBV5-6; D gene ambiguous. The clonotype originates from a woman aged 25 to 45 in good health and CMV-seronegative. The DNA for the CDR3 is TGTGCCAGCAGCACCGACTACTCTGGAAACACCATATATTTT. This gives the protein CASSTDYSGNTIYF.